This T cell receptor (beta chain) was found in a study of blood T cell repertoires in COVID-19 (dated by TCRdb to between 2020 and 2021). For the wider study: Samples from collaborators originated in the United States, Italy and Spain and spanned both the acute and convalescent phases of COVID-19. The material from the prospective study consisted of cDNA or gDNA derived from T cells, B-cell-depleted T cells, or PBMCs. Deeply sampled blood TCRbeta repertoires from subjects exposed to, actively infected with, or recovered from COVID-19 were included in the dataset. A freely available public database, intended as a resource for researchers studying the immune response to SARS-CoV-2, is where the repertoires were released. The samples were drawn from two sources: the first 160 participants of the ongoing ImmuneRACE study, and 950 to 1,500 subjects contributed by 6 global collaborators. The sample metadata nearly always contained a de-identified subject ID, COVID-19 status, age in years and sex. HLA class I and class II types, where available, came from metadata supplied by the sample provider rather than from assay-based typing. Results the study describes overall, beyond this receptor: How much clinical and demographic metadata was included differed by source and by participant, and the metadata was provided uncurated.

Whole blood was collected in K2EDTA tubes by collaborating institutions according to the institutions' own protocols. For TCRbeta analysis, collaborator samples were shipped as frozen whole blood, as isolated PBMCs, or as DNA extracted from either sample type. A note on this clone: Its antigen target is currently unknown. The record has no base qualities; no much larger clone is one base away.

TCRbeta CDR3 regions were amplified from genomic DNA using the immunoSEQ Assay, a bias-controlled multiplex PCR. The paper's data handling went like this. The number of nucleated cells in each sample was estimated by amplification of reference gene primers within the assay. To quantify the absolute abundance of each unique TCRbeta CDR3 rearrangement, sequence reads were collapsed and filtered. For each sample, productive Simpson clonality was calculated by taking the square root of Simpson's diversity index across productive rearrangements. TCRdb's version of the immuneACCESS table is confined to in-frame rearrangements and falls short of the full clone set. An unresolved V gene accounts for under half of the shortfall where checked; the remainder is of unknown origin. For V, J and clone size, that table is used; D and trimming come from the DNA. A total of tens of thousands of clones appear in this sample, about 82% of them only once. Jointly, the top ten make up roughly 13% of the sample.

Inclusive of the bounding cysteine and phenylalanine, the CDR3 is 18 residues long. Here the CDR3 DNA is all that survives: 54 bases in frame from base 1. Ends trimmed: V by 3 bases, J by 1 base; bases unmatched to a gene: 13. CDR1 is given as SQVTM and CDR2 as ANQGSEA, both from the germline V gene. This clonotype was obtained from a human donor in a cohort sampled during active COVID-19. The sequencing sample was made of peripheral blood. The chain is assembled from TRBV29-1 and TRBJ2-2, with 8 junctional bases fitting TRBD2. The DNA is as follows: TGCAGCGTTGAGGTGGTGGTAGCGGGACCATTGAACACCGGGGAGCTGTTTTTT. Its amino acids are CSVEVVVAGPLNTGELFF.